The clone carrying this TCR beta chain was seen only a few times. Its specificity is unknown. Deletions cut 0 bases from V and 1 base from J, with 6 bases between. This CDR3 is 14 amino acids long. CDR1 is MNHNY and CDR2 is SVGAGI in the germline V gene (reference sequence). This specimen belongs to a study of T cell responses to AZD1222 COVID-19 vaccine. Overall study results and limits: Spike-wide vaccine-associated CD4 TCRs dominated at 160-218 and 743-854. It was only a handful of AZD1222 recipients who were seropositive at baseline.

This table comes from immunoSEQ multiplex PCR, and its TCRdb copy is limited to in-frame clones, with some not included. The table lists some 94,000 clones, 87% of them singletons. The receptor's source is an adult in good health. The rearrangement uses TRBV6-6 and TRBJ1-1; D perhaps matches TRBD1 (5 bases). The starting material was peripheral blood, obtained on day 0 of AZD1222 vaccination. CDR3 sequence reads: CASSYSGGNTEAFF. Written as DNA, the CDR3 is TGTGCCAGCAGTTACTCCGGGGGGAACACTGAAGCTTTCTTT.